Listed here are 17 T cell receptor beta chains from one sample, sequenced in a study of control samples from healthy donors and cancer patients. Libraries were prepared by immunoSEQ multiplex PCR; TCRdb keeps only in-frame clonotypes and omits some of them. The data contain more than 100,000 clones, around 88% of them seen just once; the ten biggest clones take up 3.4%. Sequenced material: blood. All receptors derive from a man in his forties or fifties in good health.

Comment on this clone: Different DNA sequences within this sample yield the same CDR3. V is TRBV7-3 and J is TRBJ2-6; 8 bases are shared with TRBD2. CDR3 length: 18 amino acids. CDR1 SGHTA and CDR2 FQGTGA come from the germline V gene. The J segment lost 0 bases and the V segment lost 5 bases, leaving 9 bases of the junction unmatched. CDR3 region: CASSPRGGRSSGANVLTF. For the CDR3, the DNA is TGTGCCAGCAGCCCCCGGGGGGGGAGGAGCTCTGGGGCCAACGTCCTGACTTTC.

The gene calls are TRBV19 and TRBJ1-6; TRBD1 aligns across 11 bases. Unmatched junction bases numbered 5, after V lost 6 bases and J lost 7 bases. Germline V CDR1 and CDR2: LNHDA, SQIVND (reference sequence). The CDR3 has 15 amino acids. In DNA, the CDR3 is TGTGCCAGTAGCAGAGGACAGGGGGCGAATTCACCCCTCCACTTT. Protein: CASSRGQGANSPLHF.

This chain joins TRBV6-1 and TRBJ2-2; a possible D gene is TRBD1 (6 bases). This CDR3 has 18 residues. V dropped 0 bases and J dropped 0 bases, with 14 bases sitting between them. Germline V gene lookup returns CDR1 MNHNS and CDR2 SASEGT. Here the CDR3 DNA reads TGTGCCAGCAGTGAAGCGCTTGTAGGGGGTGCGAACACCGGGGAGCTGTTTTTT. Its translation: CASSEALVGGANTGELFF.

V gene TRBV6-4 combines with J gene TRBJ2-7, with D unresolved. The CDR3 is 10 residues long. Germline assignment: CDR1 MRHNA and CDR2 SNTAGT. Trimming stripped 6 bases from V and 6 bases from J, with 6 bases between. The CDR3 reads CASRPPEQYF. CDR3 in DNA: TGTGCCAGCAGACCCCCCGAGCAGTACTTC.

V gene TRBV18 combines with J gene TRBJ1-1; D might be TRBD1 (5 bases). Germline V gene sequence: CDR1 KGHSH, CDR2 LQKENI. The CDR3 contains 14 residues. The V end lost 2 bases, the J end lost 3 bases, and 10 bases lay between the germline ends. The CDR3 here is CASSPTGWDTEAFF. In DNA form, the CDR3 reads TGTGCCAGCTCACCAACAGGTTGGGACACTGAAGCTTTCTTT.

The chain links TRBV5-1 to TRBJ1-1; 9 bases map to TRBD1. The junction had 5 bases not matched to a gene; V was cut back by 1 base and J by 1 base. CDR1 and CDR2 from the germline V gene are SGHRS and YFSETQ. The CDR3 covers 16 residues. The CDR3 DNA reads as TGCGCCAGCAGCTTGAGGGCGGGACAGGGGAACACTGAAGCTTTCTTT. Protein sequence: CASSLRAGQGNTEAFF. Full variable domain (remainder filled in from reference TRBV5-1 and TRBJ1-1): KAGVTQTPRYLIKTRGQQVTLSCSPISGHRSVSWYQQTPGQGLQFLFEYFSETQRNKGNFPGRFSGRQFSNSRSEMNVSTLELGDSALYLCASSLRAGQGNTEAFFGQGTRLTVV.

The rearrangement links TRBV2 to TRBJ2-2; D not resolved. The ends were cut back, 5 bases at V and 1 base at J, with 8 bases in the middle. The CDR3 runs 14 residues. Per the germline V gene, CDR1 is SNHLY and CDR2 is FYNNEI. The CDR3 spells CASSIGRNTGELFF. The CDR3 region has the DNA TGTGCCAGCAGTATAGGCAGGAACACCGGGGAGCTGTTTTTT.

This clone was detected a few times. This chain connects TRBV15 to TRBJ2-4; D assignment may be TRBD1 or TRBD2 (5 bases each). The CDR3 covers 16 residues. Trimming pared 3 bases from V and 7 bases from J, leaving 19 bases between. The germline gives CDR1 LNHNV, CDR2 YYDKDF (reference sequence). CDR3 nucleotide sequence: TGTGCCACCAGCAGGGAACCCGGGACCGGCGGGAACATTCAGTACTTC. Its protein is CATSREPGTGGNIQYF.

A single count supports this clone. The chain couples TRBV5-1 to TRBJ2-2, with D perhaps TRBD1 or TRBD2 (5 bases each). Germline CDR1 and CDR2: SGHRS and YFSETQ. CDR3 length: 16 residues. Trimming left V 1 base short and J 0 bases short, with 10 bases between. The CDR3 reads CASSLLRGANTGELFF. The CDR3 DNA sequence: TGCGCCAGCAGCTTGCTACGGGGCGCGAACACCGGGGAGCTGTTTTTT.

The chain links TRBV24-1 to TRBJ1-1, with D possibly being TRBD1 (5 bases). Between the trimmed V and J ends, which lost 3 bases and 7 bases, there was a span of 14 bases. The CDR3 spans 14 residues. CDR1 is KGHDR and CDR2 is SFDVKD in the germline V gene. Here the CDR3 reads CATSDPGGTNEAFF. As DNA, the CDR3 is TGTGCCACCAGTGATCCGGGGGGGACCAATGAAGCTTTCTTT.

This rearrangement joins TRBV15 to TRBJ2-7; 7 nucleotides align to TRBD1. This CDR3 contains 15 residues. The germline V gene has CDR1 LNHNV and CDR2 YYDKDF (reference sequence). Losses at the gene ends were 0 bases for V and 5 bases for J; bases not matched to a gene: 7. The CDR3 here is CATSRDRTGYHEQYF. Here the CDR3 DNA reads TGTGCCACCAGCAGAGATCGGACAGGCTACCACGAGCAGTACTTC.

The chain uses TRBV9 and TRBJ2-3, with D maybe TRBD1 (6 bases). CDR3 length: 15 residues. The germline V gene encodes CDR1 SGDLS and CDR2 YYNGEE. Trimming took off 4 bases at V and 0 bases at J, with 12 bases between the two ends. In DNA, the CDR3 is TGTGCCAGCAGCCCTAAGGGGGAGAGCACAGATACGCAGTATTTT. This translates into CASSPKGESTDTQYF.

The chain couples TRBV7-6 to TRBJ2-7; 7 bases are a match to TRBD2. Germline values: CDR1 SGHVS, CDR2 FNYEAQ. The CDR3 loop spans 16 amino acids. V shed 0 bases, J shed 2 bases, and the junction held 7 bases outside the gene matches. Here the CDR3 DNA reads TGTGCCAGCAGCTTAGCGGGGGGGACCACTCCCTACGAGCAGTACTTC. Its protein product is CASSLAGGTTPYEQYF. Looking up the rest from reference TRBV7-6 and TRBJ2-7 gives the full variable domain: GAGVSQSPRYKVTKRGQDVALRCDPISGHVSLYWYRQALGQGPEFLTYFNYEAQQDKSGLPNDRFSAERPEGSISTLTIQRTEQRDSAMYRCASSLAGGTTPYEQYFGPGTRLTVT.

This clone was observed a handful of times. The chain carries TRBV6-6 and TRBJ1-5; TRBD1 aligns across 9 bases. CDR3 length equals 13 residues. The junction had 5 bases not matched to a gene; V was cut back by 7 bases and J by 7 bases. The V gene's germline CDR1 is MNHNY and CDR2 SVGAGI (reference sequence). Here the CDR3 DNA reads TGTGCCAGCACATCGACAGGGGGACAGCCCCAGCATTTT. Amino acids: CASTSTGGQPQHF.

This clone was recorded a few times. The V gene is TRBV9, the J gene TRBJ1-4; D uncertain. The germline V and J ends were trimmed by 4 bases and 4 bases, with 17 bases remaining between them. Germline values: CDR1 SGDLS, CDR2 YYNGEE. The CDR3 extends over 16 amino acids. For the CDR3, the DNA is TGTGCCAGCAGCTCCCGTACCGGGTCGCTTAATGAAAAACTGTTTTTT. It is translated as CASSSRTGSLNEKLFF.

The CDR3 region is CASSLGVVSGQETQYF. The CDR3 DNA reads as TGTGCCAGCAGCTTGGGGGTGGTCTCGGGCCAAGAGACCCAGTACTTC. The chain carries TRBV5-4 and TRBJ2-5; D is undetermined. In germline, CDR1 is SGHNT, CDR2 YYREEE (reference sequence). The CDR3 extends over 16 amino acids. Trimming pared 0 bases from V and 1 base from J, leaving 13 bases between.

V gene TRBV18 combines with J gene TRBJ1-3; the match to TRBD1 covers 9 bases. The CDR3 is 18 amino acids. V dropped 4 bases and J dropped 1; count of bases not matched to a gene: 11. CDR1 and CDR2 (germline): KGHSH, LQKENI. CDR3 coding DNA: TGTGCCAGCTCACACTCCGCGACAGGGGGGAGATCTGGAAACACCATATATTTT. This encodes CASSHSATGGRSGNTIYF.